This TCR beta chain comes out of a study of T cell responses to AZD1222 COVID-19 vaccine. The CDR3 loop spans 15 amino acids. Trimming took off 3 bases at V and 2 bases at J, with 14 bases between the two ends. Germline V gene sequence: CDR1 GTSNPN, CDR2 SVGIG (reference sequence). Concerning this clone: What it recognizes is unknown.

Some clones are missing from TCRdb's copy, which holds only in-frame ones; the method was immunoSEQ multiplex PCR. The profile shows under 200,000 clones, about 88% of them singletons. Whole-study findings and limits: Repertoires were obtained solely post-peak T cell response. Clonal diversity was possibly underestimated, and the donors were mostly white British, with more females.

The sample consisted of peripheral blood, taken 28 days after the second AZD1222 dose. The source of this sequence is an adult who received the AZD1222 COVID-19 vaccine. The chain couples TRBV30 to TRBJ2-4, with D maybe TRBD1 (5 bases). CDR3 residues: CAWSRQGSSKNIQYF. In DNA, the CDR3 is TGTGCCTGGAGCCGCCAGGGAAGTTCCAAAAACATTCAGTACTTC.